This T cell receptor beta chain was recorded in a study of T cells in localized non-small cell lung cancer. Study-wide results and caveats: The study linked higher blood T cell density to longer overall survival. Adjacent lung was found to contain a median approximately 60 of the top 100 tumor clones. Sequence data derive from only one tumor region, so heterogeneity remains possible. Uninvolved adjacent lung, not tumor, had the highest T cell clonality.

Remarks on this clone: The antigen remains undetermined.

The ends were cut back, 7 bases at V and 5 bases at J, with 17 bases in the middle. CDR3 length equals 14 residues. Germline values: CDR1 SNHLY, CDR2 FYNNEI. Clones were sequenced by immunoSEQ multiplex PCR, and TCRdb holds only the in-frame ones, with some missing. The sample lists tens of thousands of clones; around four fifths were seen once. The V gene is TRBV2, the J gene TRBJ1-1; the D gene is possibly TRBD1 (6 bases). The source of this sequence is a female donor at least 60 years old with stage I lung adenocarcinoma. The sample was peripheral blood, taken before any cancer treatment. As DNA, the CDR3 is TGTGCCAGCAACCCGGGCAGGGGCGATACTGAAGCTTTCTTT. It specifies CASNPGRGDTEAFF.